The T cell receptor beta chain described here comes from a study of blood T cell repertoires in COVID-19. Study as a whole: Sample material is recorded as cDNA or gDNA derived from T cells, B-cell-depleted T cells, or PBMCs.

Original methodology: Reference gene primer amplification yielded estimated nucleated cell counts. Repertoires were generated with immunoSEQ multiplex PCR, while TCRdb's copy carries only in-frame clones and drops some. V, J and clone size are taken as reported in that table, and D and trimming were inferred from the DNA itself. The table lists roughly 300,000 clones, more than 75% of them singletons, with less than 9.5% in the top ten. The CDR3 runs 13 residues. Germline assignment: CDR1 GTSNPN and CDR2 SVGIG (reference sequence). V shed 5 bases and J shed 3 bases, with 13 bases lying between them. Sequencing was performed on peripheral blood. The source of this sequence is a woman aged 45-65 years who had recovered from COVID-19. The chain is built from TRBV30 and TRBJ1-1; a weak D match, TRBD1 (5 bases). The CDR3 DNA follows: TGTGCCTGGTCCCGGGGGAGGGACACTGAAGCTTTCTTT. Its translation: CAWSRGRDTEAFF.